This T cell receptor (beta chain) was identified in a study of tumor-infiltrating lymphocytes in primary liver carcinoma. For the study at large: Subjects consisted of male and female patients aged 30 to 69 years. General study results and limits: Tumors significantly exceeded blood in top-250-clone fraction (p = 0.039). Tumor-blood pairs (like tumor-adjacent pairs) overlapped less than tumor region pairs did.

About this clonotype itself: The antigen is not known. An end of the junction does not agree with germline; a read error may underlie this.

For each extraction, RNA and DNA were obtained together from 20-30 mg of unsorted bulk tissue. TCR beta cDNA was made from roughly 500 ng total RNA with a constant-region primer. Generation of the TCR beta libraries relied on three nested multiplex PCR rounds using slightly modified ARM-PCR. Both of the initial two PCR rounds ran for 10 cycles and employed TRBV1-TRBV30 forward primers alongside a C-beta reverse primer. TCRdb processed the multiplex PCR reads anew with MiXCR; each CDR3 protein has one entry. The sample contains about 120,000 distinct CDR3 sequences, around 70% of which appear only once. Germline V lookup: CDR1 MNHEY, CDR2 SVGAGI. This CDR3 region has 16 residues.

The origin of this receptor is an older woman with primary liver carcinoma and hepatitis B virus infection. Sequenced sample: tumor-adjacent normal liver tissue. The chain employs TRBV6-5 and TRBJ1-1, with 9 bases that match TRBD1. This CDR3 is CANSYSRTGEITEAFF. In DNA form, the CDR3 reads TGTGCCAACAGTTACTCGAGGACAGGGGAGATAACTGAAGCTTTCTTT.